This T cell receptor beta chain was retrieved from a study of cytomegalovirus exposure and HLA in healthy donors. Vbeta (60) and Jbeta (13) primers were used in the PCR. Some clones are missing from TCRdb's copy, which holds only in-frame ones; the method was immunoSEQ multiplex PCR. The listing contains about 130,000 clones. V was clipped by 4 bases and J by 9 bases; unmatched bases: 7. Germline assignment: CDR1 SGHNT and CDR2 YYREEE (reference sequence). The CDR3 is 15 amino acids. Sample: PBMCs. The V gene is TRBV5-4, the J gene TRBJ2-3; TRBD2 agrees at 14 bases. The sequence came from a woman in her sixties in good health and CMV-seronegative. In DNA, the CDR3 is TGTGCCAGCAGCCTAGGGACTAGCGGGGGAGCGACGCAGTATTTT. Protein product: CASSLGTSGGATQYF.